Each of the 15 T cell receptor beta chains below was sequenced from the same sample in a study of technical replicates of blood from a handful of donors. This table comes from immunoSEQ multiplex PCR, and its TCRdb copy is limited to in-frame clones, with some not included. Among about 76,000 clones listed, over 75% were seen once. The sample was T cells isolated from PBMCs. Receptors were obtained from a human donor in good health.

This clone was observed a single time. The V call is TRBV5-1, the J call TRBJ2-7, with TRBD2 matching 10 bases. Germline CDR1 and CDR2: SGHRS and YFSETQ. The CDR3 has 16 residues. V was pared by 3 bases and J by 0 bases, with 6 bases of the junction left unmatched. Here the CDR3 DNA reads TGCGCCAGCAGCTATCTACTAGCGGGATACTCCTACGAGCAGTACTTC. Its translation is CASSYLLAGYSYEQYF.

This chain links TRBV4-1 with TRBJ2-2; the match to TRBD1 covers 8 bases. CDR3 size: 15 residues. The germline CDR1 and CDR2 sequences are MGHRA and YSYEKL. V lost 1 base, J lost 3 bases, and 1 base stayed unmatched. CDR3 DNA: TGCGCCAGCAGCCAAGCGGACAGGGACACCGGGGAGCTGTTTTTT. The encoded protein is CASSQADRDTGELFF.

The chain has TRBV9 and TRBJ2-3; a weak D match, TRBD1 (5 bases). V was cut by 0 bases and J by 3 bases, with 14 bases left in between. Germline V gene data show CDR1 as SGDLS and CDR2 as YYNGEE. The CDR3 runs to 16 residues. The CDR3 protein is CASSVAAGRTTDTQYF. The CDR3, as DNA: TGTGCCAGCAGCGTAGCGGCAGGGCGTACGACAGATACGCAGTATTTT.

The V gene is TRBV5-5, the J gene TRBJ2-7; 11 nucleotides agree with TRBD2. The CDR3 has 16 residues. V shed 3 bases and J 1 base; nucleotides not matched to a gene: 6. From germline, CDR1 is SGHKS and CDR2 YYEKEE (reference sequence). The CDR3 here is CASSSLAGGPSYEQYF. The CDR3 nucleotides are TGTGCCAGCAGCTCGTTAGCGGGGGGGCCGTCCTACGAGCAGTACTTC.

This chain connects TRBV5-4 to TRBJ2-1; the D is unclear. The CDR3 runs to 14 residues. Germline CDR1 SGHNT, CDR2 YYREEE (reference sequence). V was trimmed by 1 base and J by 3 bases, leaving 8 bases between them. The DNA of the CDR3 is TGTGCCAGCAGCTTGTCCACCTACTACAATGAGCAGTTCTTC. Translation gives CASSLSTYYNEQFF.

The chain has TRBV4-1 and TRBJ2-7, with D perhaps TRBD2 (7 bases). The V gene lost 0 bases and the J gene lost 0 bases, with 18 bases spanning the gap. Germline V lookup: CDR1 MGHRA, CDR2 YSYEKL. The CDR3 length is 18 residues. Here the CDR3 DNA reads TGCGCCAGCAGCCAAGAGAGGGGGGGCGGGGGAACCTCCTACGAGCAGTACTTC. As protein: CASSQERGGGGTSYEQYF.

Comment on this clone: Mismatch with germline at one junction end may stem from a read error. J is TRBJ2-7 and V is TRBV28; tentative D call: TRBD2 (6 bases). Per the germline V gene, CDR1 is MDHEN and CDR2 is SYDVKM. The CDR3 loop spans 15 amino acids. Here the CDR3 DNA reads TGTGCCGGCAGCGAAAGCGGAGGGGTGACCTACGAGCAGTACTTC. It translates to CAGSESGGVTYEQYF.

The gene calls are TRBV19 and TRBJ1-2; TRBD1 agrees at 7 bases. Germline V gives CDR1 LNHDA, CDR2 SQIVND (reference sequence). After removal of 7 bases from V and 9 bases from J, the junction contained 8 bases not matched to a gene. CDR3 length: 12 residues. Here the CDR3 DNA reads TGTGCCAGTAAACTCGGGACAGATAGCTACACCTTC. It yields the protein CASKLGTDSYTF.

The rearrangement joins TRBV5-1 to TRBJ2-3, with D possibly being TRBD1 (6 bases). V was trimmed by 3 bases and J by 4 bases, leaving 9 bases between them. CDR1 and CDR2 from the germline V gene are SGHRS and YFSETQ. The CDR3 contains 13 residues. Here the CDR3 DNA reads TGCGCCAGCAGCTCTACAGGGTCAGATACGCAGTATTTT. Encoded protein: CASSSTGSDTQYF.

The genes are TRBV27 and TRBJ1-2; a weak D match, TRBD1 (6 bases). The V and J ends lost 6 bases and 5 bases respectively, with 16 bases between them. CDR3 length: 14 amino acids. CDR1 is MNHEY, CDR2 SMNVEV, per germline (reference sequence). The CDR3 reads CASSPGQGNYGYTF. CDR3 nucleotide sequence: TGTGCCAGCAGCCCTGGGCAGGGGAATTATGGCTACACCTTC.

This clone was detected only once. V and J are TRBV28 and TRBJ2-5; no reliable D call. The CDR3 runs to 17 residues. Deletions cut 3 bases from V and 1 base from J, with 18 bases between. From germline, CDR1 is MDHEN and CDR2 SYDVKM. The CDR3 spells CASSFPAPPGPQETQYF. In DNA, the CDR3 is TGTGCCAGCAGTTTCCCCGCACCCCCAGGTCCCCAAGAGACCCAGTACTTC.

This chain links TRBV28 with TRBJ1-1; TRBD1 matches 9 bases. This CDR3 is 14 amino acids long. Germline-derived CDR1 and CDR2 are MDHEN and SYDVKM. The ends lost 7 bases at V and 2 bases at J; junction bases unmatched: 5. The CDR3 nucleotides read TGTGCCAGCATCAACAGGGGGCTAAACACTGAAGCTTTCTTT. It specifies CASINRGLNTEAFF.

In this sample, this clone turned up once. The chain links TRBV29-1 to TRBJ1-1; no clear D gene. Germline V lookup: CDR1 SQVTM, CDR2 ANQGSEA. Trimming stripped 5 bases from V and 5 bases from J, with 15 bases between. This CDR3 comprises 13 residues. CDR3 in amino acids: CSVTTRLRTEAFF. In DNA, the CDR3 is TGCAGCGTTACGACTCGATTAAGGACTGAAGCTTTCTTT.

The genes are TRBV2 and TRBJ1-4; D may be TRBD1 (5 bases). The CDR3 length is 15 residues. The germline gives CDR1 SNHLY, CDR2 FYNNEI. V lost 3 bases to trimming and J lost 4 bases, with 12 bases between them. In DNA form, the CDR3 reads TGTGCCAGCAGTGATGGGGCACGGAGTAATGAAAAACTGTTTTTT. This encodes CASSDGARSNEKLFF.

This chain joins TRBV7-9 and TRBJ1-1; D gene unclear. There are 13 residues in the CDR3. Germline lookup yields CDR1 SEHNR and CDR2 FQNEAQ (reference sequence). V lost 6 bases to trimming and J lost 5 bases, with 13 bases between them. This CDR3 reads CASRPGAGTEAFF. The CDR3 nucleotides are TGTGCCAGCAGACCGGGCGCGGGGACTGAAGCTTTCTTT.